These 12 T cell receptor beta chains were sequenced from one sample in a study of PD-1 blockade in classical Hodgkin lymphoma (TCRdb year 2020). Receptors were amplified or captured by the immunoSEQ multiplex PCR assay. TCRdb re-hosts the immuneACCESS table, in-frame sequences only. Its copies lack some clones; in the studies checked, an unresolved V gene accounts for under half of them, and the cause for the rest is not known. The sample table lists more than 50,000 clones, 60% to 80% of them with a count of one. Jointly, the top ten make up roughly 9% of the sample. In light of the paper, this sample's time point label describes: cycle 2 day 1 (C2D1) of nivolumab. Every trial patient had relapsed after autologous stem cell transplantation, and cohorts A, B and C differed in prior brentuximab vedotin exposure. This material consisted of peripheral blood mononuclear cells (PBMCs), taken before the second cycle of nivolumab. The receptors were gathered from a human donor with classical Hodgkin lymphoma.

The chain combines TRBV5-6 with TRBJ2-7, with D hard to call. Germline CDR1 and CDR2: SGHDT and YYEEEE. The V and J ends lost 0 bases and 0 bases respectively, with 4 bases between them. This CDR3 has 13 residues. This CDR3 reads CASSLGSSYEQYF. Written as DNA, the CDR3 is TGTGCCAGCAGCTTGGGCAGCTCCTACGAGCAGTACTTC.

The J gene is TRBJ1-5, the V gene TRBV19, with 10 bases lining up with TRBD1. J gave up 2 bases and V 4 bases, and 2 bases lay outside the gene matches. This CDR3 is 15 amino acids long. Germline lookup yields CDR1 LNHDA and CDR2 SQIVND (reference sequence). CDR3 sequence: CASSRQGAGNQPQHF. CDR3 DNA sequence: TGTGCCAGTAGTAGACAGGGGGCTGGCAATCAGCCCCAGCATTTT.

The rearrangement links TRBV11-3 to TRBJ2-1, with 11 nucleotides matching TRBD2. The trim removed 5 bases at V and 0 bases at J, leaving 3 bases unmatched. CDR1 SGHNT and CDR2 YENEEA come from the germline V gene. The CDR3 consists of 16 residues. CDR3 region: CASSGGTSGSYNEQFF. DNA for the CDR3: TGTGCCAGCAGCGGGGGGACTAGCGGCTCCTACAATGAGCAGTTCTTC. Full variable domain (rest looked up from reference TRBV11-3 and TRBJ2-1): EAGVVQSPRYKIIEKKQPVAFWCNPISGHNTLYWYLQNLGQGPELLIRYENEEAVDDSQLPKDRFSAERLKGVDSTLKIQPAELGDSAVYLCASSGGTSGSYNEQFFGPGTRLTVL.

This clone occurred a few times. The J gene is TRBJ1-1, the V gene TRBV2; weak D call: TRBD1 (6 bases). V gave up 8 bases and J gave up 5 bases, with 15 bases separating them. The CDR3 has 13 amino acids. Germline V gene sequence: CDR1 SNHLY, CDR2 FYNNEI. DNA for the CDR3: TGTGCCAGCCTTGTAACCAGGGGAACTGAAGCTTTCTTT. As protein: CASLVTRGTEAFF.

This chain connects TRBV6-7 to TRBJ1-2; TRBD1 matches at 7 bases. TRBV6-7 is designated an ORF whose function remains uncertain. V lost 6 bases and J lost 1; bases outside the gene matches: 11. This CDR3 comprises 16 residues. The CDR3 sequence: CASRPEGASFNYGYTF. CDR3 nucleotides: TGTGCCAGCAGGCCTGAGGGGGCCTCCTTTAACTATGGCTACACCTTC.

The chain carries TRBV6-5 and TRBJ2-7; no definite D call. Trimming pared 4 bases from V and 0 bases from J, leaving 4 bases between. The CDR3 extends over 12 amino acids. Germline V gene data show CDR1 as MNHEY and CDR2 as SVGAGI. Written as DNA, the CDR3 is TGTGCCAGCAGTTCGCTCTCCTACGAGCAGTACTTC. This encodes CASSSLSYEQYF.

The chain combines TRBV5-1 with TRBJ1-1, with 9 bases fitting TRBD1. This CDR3 comprises 15 residues. Germline CDR1 SGHRS, CDR2 YFSETQ. V was clipped by 2 bases and J by 3 bases; unmatched bases: 5. CDR3 loop: CASSLTGGEDTEAFF. The CDR3 nucleotides are TGCGCCAGCAGCTTAACAGGGGGCGAGGACACTGAAGCTTTCTTT.

The gene calls are TRBV19 and TRBJ1-3; D is undetermined. The germline V gene encodes CDR1 LNHDA and CDR2 SQIVND (reference sequence). The CDR3 sequence is 14 residues long. Trimming took 8 bases from V and 0 from J, leaving 11 bases between them. The CDR3 DNA reads as TGTGCCAGTCAAGACGGAAGCTCTGGAAACACCATATATTTT. Translated: CASQDGSSGNTIYF.

Points on this clone: Possible read error: a much larger clone is one base away. The chain is built from TRBV4-2 and TRBJ1-1; possibly TRBD1 for D (6 bases). The V end was cut by 3 bases, the J end by 4 bases, with 6 bases between. This CDR3 has 12 residues. Germline loops: CDR1 LGHNA, CDR2 YNFKEQ. DNA for the CDR3: TGTGCCAGCAGCCAGGGGGCCACTGAAGCTTTCTTT. This codes for CASSQGATEAFF.

CDR3 nucleotide sequence: TGTGCCGAGTCCGGGACAGACACAGATACGCAGTATTTT. This encodes CAESGTDTDTQYF. J is TRBJ2-3 and V is TRBV6-5; 7 bases line up with TRBD1. There are 13 residues in the CDR3. Germline V gene sequence: CDR1 MNHEY, CDR2 SVGAGI. Germline trimming cut 11 bases from V and 2 bases from J; bases unmatched to any gene: 7.

This clone appeared once. This chain links TRBV5-1 with TRBJ1-2, with D maybe TRBD1 (6 bases). The V end lost 0 bases, the J end lost 2 bases, and 14 bases lay between the germline ends. The CDR3 covers 16 residues. Germline CDR1 reads SGHRS; CDR2 reads YFSETQ. The CDR3 reads CASSLAYQGLNYGYTF. DNA for the CDR3: TGCGCCAGCAGCTTGGCCTATCAGGGGCTCAACTATGGCTACACCTTC.

This chain uses TRBV7-3 with TRBJ2-6, with a weak D call TRBD1 (6 bases). The V end lost 5 bases, the J end lost 0 bases, and 17 bases lay between the germline ends. Germline values: CDR1 SGHTA, CDR2 FQGTGA. The CDR3 runs 18 residues. In DNA form, the CDR3 reads TGTGCCAGCAGCCTAAAGGACAGTCGGAGCTCTGGGGCCAACGTCCTGACTTTC. Protein product: CASSLKDSRSSGANVLTF. The variable domain in full, completed from reference TRBV7-3 and TRBJ2-6, reads GAGVSQTPSNKVTEKGKYVELRCDPISGHTALYWYRQSLGQGPEFLIYFQGTGAADDSGLPNDRFFAVRPEGSVSTLKIQRTERGDSAVYLCASSLKDSRSSGANVLTFGAGSRLTVL.